The 28 T cell receptor beta chains below were found in one sample sequenced in a study of control samples from healthy donors and cancer patients (TCRdb year 2020). The library came from the immunoSEQ multiplex PCR assay. TCRdb obtained this table from immuneACCESS and retained in-frame rearrangements with V and J assigned. These tables miss some clones; where compared with another copy, unresolved V genes account for less than half of the shortfall, and the remainder is unexplained. The sample includes 80,000 or so clones, with 94% observed a single time. The ten top clones hold 6.2% of the sample. The material sequenced was blood. The receptors were sampled from a woman aged 40 to 50 in good health.

This clone was seen a single time. V gene TRBV5-1 combines with J gene TRBJ1-1; D is possibly TRBD1 (5 bases). This CDR3 contains 13 residues. Trimming removed 5 bases at V and 5 bases at J, with 13 bases between. Germline V gene sequence: CDR1 SGHRS, CDR2 YFSETQ. Here the CDR3 reads CASRGGEGTEAFF. The DNA for the CDR3 is TGCGCCAGCAGAGGCGGGGAGGGGACTGAAGCTTTCTTT.

This sequence joins TRBV5-4 and TRBJ2-1; 9 nucleotides agree with TRBD2. The CDR3 totals 14 residues. V shed 0 bases and J 7 bases; nucleotides not matched to a gene: 2. From germline, CDR1 is SGHNT and CDR2 YYREEE (reference sequence). The CDR3 DNA follows: TGTGCCAGCAGCTTGGCGGGACTAGCTAATGAGCAGTTCTTC. Protein sequence: CASSLAGLANEQFF.

This clone was recorded only once. The chain links TRBV6-2 or TRBV6-3 to TRBJ2-5; TRBD1 might be the D (5 bases). V was cut by 6 bases and J by 2 bases, with 10 bases left in between. The CDR3 length is 13 residues. Germline values: CDR1 MNHEY, CDR2 SVGEGT. The CDR3 nucleotides are TGTGCCAGCAGCCCCACAGGTCAAGAGACCCAGTACTTC. Its translation: CASSPTGQETQYF.

The chain has TRBV28 and TRBJ2-3; a weak D match, TRBD2 (5 bases). Trimming pared 10 bases from V and 6 bases from J, leaving 11 bases between. Germline V gene lookup returns CDR1 MDHEN and CDR2 SYDVKM. The CDR3 spans 11 residues. The CDR3 region has the DNA TGTGCCAACAGCCAGCGGGATACGCAGTATTTT. Its translation is CANSQRDTQYF.

The V gene is TRBV13, the J gene TRBJ2-5, with a weak D call TRBD2 (6 bases). Germline V gene data show CDR1 as PRHDT and CDR2 as FYEKMQ (reference sequence). V was shortened by 6 bases and J by 5 bases, with 10 bases between the two germline ends. This CDR3 region has 12 residues. The CDR3 is CASSSSVETQYF. The CDR3 nucleotides read TGTGCCAGCAGTTCTAGCGTCGAGACCCAGTACTTC.

This clone was detected a few times. V usage is TRBV9 and J usage is TRBJ2-2, with 9 bases aligning to TRBD2. This CDR3 is 17 amino acids long. Germline V gene lookup returns CDR1 SGDLS and CDR2 YYNGEE. J lost 2 bases, V lost 3 bases, and 8 bases had no gene match. This CDR3 is CASSASLRGGNTGELFF. Written as DNA, the CDR3 is TGTGCCAGCAGCGCCAGCCTGCGGGGGGGCAACACCGGGGAGCTGTTTTTT.

The chain has TRBV5-8 and TRBJ2-1, with TRBD1 matching over 12 bases. Germline values: CDR1 SGHTS, CDR2 YDEGEE. This CDR3 comprises 16 residues. V shed 3 bases and J 8 bases; nucleotides not matched to a gene: 9. CDR3: CASSSILGTGGYEQFF. The CDR3 DNA follows: TGTGCCAGCAGCTCCATTCTCGGGACAGGGGGCTATGAGCAGTTCTTC.

The rearrangement links TRBV19 to TRBJ1-2, with D possibly TRBD1 on 5 matching bases. Trimming pared 11 bases from V and 2 bases from J, leaving 24 bases between. CDR1 and CDR2 (germline): LNHDA, SQIVND (reference sequence). The CDR3 covers 16 residues. This CDR3 is CAVGPWDGGWNYGYTF. CDR3 nucleotide sequence: TGTGCCGTCGGACCCTGGGACGGCGGATGGAACTATGGCTACACCTTC.

The J gene is TRBJ2-1, the V gene TRBV9; D gene ambiguous. Germline V gives CDR1 SGDLS, CDR2 YYNGEE. This CDR3 is built from 15 residues. Trimming left V 4 bases short and J 0 bases short, with 11 bases between. CDR3 sequence: CASSFRGTSYNEQFF. The DNA of the CDR3 is TGTGCCAGCAGCTTTCGAGGCACCTCCTACAATGAGCAGTTCTTC.

The chain joins TRBV7-2 to TRBJ2-3, with TRBD2 as a possible D gene (6 bases). The CDR3 extends over 15 amino acids. V dropped 5 bases and J dropped 2 bases, with 14 bases sitting between them. In germline, CDR1 is SGHTA, CDR2 FQGNSA. CDR3 bases: TGTGCCAGCAGCCCTCGACGCGGGGACACAGATACGCAGTATTTT. This translates into CASSPRRGDTDTQYF.

J is TRBJ2-1 and V is TRBV12-3 or TRBV12-4; TRBD1 matches at 9 bases. The CDR3 consists of 13 residues. The V segment lost 7 bases and the J segment 5 bases; nucleotides outside the gene matches: 3. CDR3 residues: CASTGTGNNEQFF. The DNA for the CDR3 is TGTGCCAGCACCGGGACAGGGAACAATGAGCAGTTCTTC.

The chain combines TRBV27 with TRBJ1-4, with D possibly being TRBD1 (6 bases). This CDR3 is built from 14 residues. Per the germline V gene, CDR1 is MNHEY and CDR2 is SMNVEV (reference sequence). V lost 1 base, J lost 5 bases, and 8 bases lay in between. Written as DNA, the CDR3 is TGTGCCAGCAGTTTATGGGGGCAGAATGAAAAACTGTTTTTT. Translation gives CASSLWGQNEKLFF.

The V gene is TRBV4-2, the J gene TRBJ1-1; no clear D. This CDR3 spans 16 amino acids. The V end lost 6 bases, the J end lost 2 bases, and 19 bases lay between the germline ends. Germline V CDR1 and CDR2: LGHNA, YNFKEQ. CDR3: CASRRVGNSDNTEAFF. In nucleotides, the CDR3 is TGTGCCAGCAGACGAGTGGGAAACAGCGATAACACTGAAGCTTTCTTT.

This chain joins TRBV29-1 and TRBJ1-5; D might be TRBD1 (6 bases). Germline V gene lookup returns CDR1 SQVTM and CDR2 ANQGSEA. Trimming removed 4 bases at V and 9 bases at J, with 16 bases between. There are 13 residues in the CDR3. The CDR3 DNA reads TGCAGCGTTGGGGACGCGCAGGGGTGGCCCCAGCATTTT. This encodes CSVGDAQGWPQHF.

The V call is TRBV13, the J call TRBJ2-2; 7 bases align to TRBD2. Germline CDR1 is PRHDT and CDR2 is FYEKMQ (reference sequence). This CDR3 has 16 residues. The ends lost 2 bases at V and 0 bases at J; junction bases unmatched: 3. CDR3 coding DNA: TGTGCCAGCAGCTTACGAGCGGGGCCGAACACCGGGGAGCTGTTTTTT. Protein sequence: CASSLRAGPNTGELFF.

V is TRBV7-2 and J is TRBJ2-7; D gene ambiguous. Germline-derived CDR1 and CDR2 are SGHTA and FQGNSA. This CDR3 is 16 amino acids long. V was cut by 1 base and J by 2 bases, with 15 bases left in between. The CDR3 loop reads CASSLEGLRAPYEQYF. The CDR3 nucleotides read TGTGCCAGCAGCTTAGAAGGCCTAAGGGCCCCCTACGAGCAGTACTTC.

The genes are TRBV5-1 and TRBJ1-4, with 8 bases aligning to TRBD1. V trimming: 0 bases; J trimming: 4 bases; junction bases outside the gene matches: 8. CDR3 length equals 17 residues. Germline assignment: CDR1 SGHRS and CDR2 YFSETQ. This CDR3 reads CASSLAVRDRLNEKLFF. The CDR3 nucleotides are TGCGCCAGCAGCTTGGCCGTACGGGACAGGCTTAATGAAAAACTGTTTTTT.

CDR3 DNA sequence: TGTGCCAGCAGTTACGATGGAGGGAGCAATCAGCCCCAGCATTTT. Its protein is CASSYDGGSNQPQHF. The chain employs TRBV6-5 and TRBJ1-5, with D unresolved. The ends were cut back, 2 bases at V and 1 base at J, with 9 bases in the middle. CDR1 is MNHEY, CDR2 SVGAGI, per germline. The CDR3 runs 15 residues.

The count of this clone is one. The rearrangement joins TRBV4-2 to TRBJ1-1; 9 bases agree with TRBD1. The junction had 6 bases not matched to a gene; V was cut back by 4 bases and J by 3 bases. CDR1 LGHNA and CDR2 YNFKEQ come from the germline V gene. The CDR3 contains 15 residues. The CDR3 region is CASSPQGALDTEAFF. Written as DNA, the CDR3 is TGTGCCAGCAGCCCACAGGGGGCCCTGGACACTGAAGCTTTCTTT.

This chain links TRBV7-2 with TRBJ1-3, with TRBD1 identical over 7 bases. V shed 4 bases, J shed 0 bases, and the junction held 3 bases outside the gene matches. There are 15 residues in the CDR3. Germline CDR1 and CDR2: SGHTA and FQGNSA. As DNA, the CDR3 is TGTGCCAGCAGCTCGGACAGGAGCTCTGGAAACACCATATATTTT. Its translation is CASSSDRSSGNTIYF.

V gene TRBV5-6 combines with J gene TRBJ2-7; D unclear. V was trimmed by 4 bases and J by 2 bases, leaving 7 bases between them. The length of the CDR3 is 12 residues. From germline, CDR1 is SGHDT and CDR2 YYEEEE. The CDR3 spells CASSVYPYEQYF. The DNA of the CDR3 is TGTGCCAGCAGCGTGTACCCCTACGAGCAGTACTTC.

The genes are TRBV9 and TRBJ2-3; 8 bases are a match to TRBD1. This CDR3 is built from 16 residues. Germline V gene lookup returns CDR1 SGDLS and CDR2 YYNGEE. The junction had 6 bases not matched to a gene; V was cut back by 3 bases and J by 0 bases. The CDR3 spells CASSATGGVSTDTQYF. CDR3 sequence (DNA): TGTGCCAGCAGCGCCACAGGGGGAGTCAGCACAGATACGCAGTATTTT.

This chain uses TRBV12-3 or TRBV12-4 with TRBJ1-2; D not resolved. The CDR3 totals 13 residues. The V and J ends lost 3 bases and 4 bases respectively, with 9 bases between them. The CDR3 nucleotides are TGTGCCAGCAGTTTGGCGGCCCGCTATGGCTACACCTTC. This codes for CASSLAARYGYTF.

The chain uses TRBV5-4 and TRBJ1-4; D gene unclear. The CDR3 has 14 amino acids. V dropped 0 bases and J dropped 6 bases, with 9 bases sitting between them. From germline, CDR1 is SGHNT and CDR2 YYREEE (reference sequence). The CDR3: CASSLDSRDEKLFF. As DNA, the CDR3 is TGTGCCAGCAGCTTGGATAGTCGGGATGAAAAACTGTTTTTT.

This clone was seen only a few times. The rearrangement joins TRBV12-2 to TRBJ1-6; whether TRBD1, the table's D call, matches the DNA was not checked. TRBV12-2 constitutes a pseudogene. The CDR3 consists of 19 residues. The CDR3 is CASRLAGQGSRTDFSPLHF. The CDR3 nucleotides read TGTGCAAGTCGCTTAGCGGGACAGGGATCCAGAACCGACTTTTCACCCCTCCACTTT.

V and J are TRBV18 and TRBJ1-1; D perhaps matches TRBD1 (5 bases). CDR1 KGHSH and CDR2 LQKENI come from the germline V gene. V gave up 7 bases and J gave up 1 base, with 10 bases separating them. The CDR3 contains 13 residues. The CDR3 DNA sequence: TGTGCCAGCTACGACAGACAGAACACTGAAGCTTTCTTT. This gives the protein CASYDRQNTEAFF.

The chain combines TRBV18 with TRBJ2-1, with D hard to call. V lost 0 bases to trimming and J lost 7 bases, with 10 bases between them. Germline CDR1 KGHSH, CDR2 LQKENI. The CDR3 length is 14 residues. This chain's CDR3 is CASSPPSLLNEQFF. In nucleotides, the CDR3 is TGTGCCAGCTCACCACCGTCGCTCTTGAATGAGCAGTTCTTC.

The chain recombines TRBV5-1 with TRBJ2-5, with 9 bases matching TRBD1. Germline loops: CDR1 SGHRS, CDR2 YFSETQ. The CDR3 loop spans 14 amino acids. V lost 4 bases to trimming and J lost 1 base; unmatched junction nucleotides: 2. The CDR3 DNA reads as TGCGCCAGCAGCCTGACAGGGGGCCAAGAGACCCAGTACTTC. Translation gives CASSLTGGQETQYF.